The T cell receptor beta chain described here comes from a study of CD8 T cells in Susac syndrome. TEMRA cells were FACS-enriched and CD8+ and CD4+ T cells negatively isolated. The RNA input was roughly 0.45 to 1 ug, and it was reverse transcribed with random hexamers. One entry per CDR3 protein, called by TCRdb with MiXCR from the immunoSEQ multiplex PCR reads. The repertoire holds 210,000 or so distinct CDR3 sequences, approximately 90% seen once, with roughly 0.13% in the top ten. The source of this sequence is a human donor with multiple sclerosis. Specimen: CD8+ T cells from PBMCs.

Written as DNA, the CDR3 is TGTGCCAGCAGTTTAAGCGCGGACCATCAGCCCCAGCATTTT. This sequence encodes CASSLSADHQPQHF. The chain couples TRBV27 to TRBJ1-5; D is unclear. V lost 2 bases and J 5 bases, leaving 10 bases between the germline ends. CDR3 length equals 14 residues. In germline, CDR1 is MNHEY, CDR2 SMNVEV (reference sequence).